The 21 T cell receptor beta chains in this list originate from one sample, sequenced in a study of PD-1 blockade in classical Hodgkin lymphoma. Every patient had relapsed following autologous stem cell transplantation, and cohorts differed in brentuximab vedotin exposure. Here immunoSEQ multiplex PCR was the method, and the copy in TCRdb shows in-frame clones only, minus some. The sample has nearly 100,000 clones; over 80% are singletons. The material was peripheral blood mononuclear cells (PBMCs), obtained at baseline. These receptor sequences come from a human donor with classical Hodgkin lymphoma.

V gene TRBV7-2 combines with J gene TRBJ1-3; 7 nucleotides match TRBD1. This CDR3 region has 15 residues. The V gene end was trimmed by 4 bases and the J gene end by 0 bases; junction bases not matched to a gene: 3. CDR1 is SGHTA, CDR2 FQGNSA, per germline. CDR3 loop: CASSSDRSSGNTIYF. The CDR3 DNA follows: TGTGCCAGCAGCTCGGACAGGTCCTCTGGAAACACCATATATTTT. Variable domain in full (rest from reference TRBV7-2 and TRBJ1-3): GAGVSQSPSNKVTEKGKDVELRCDPISGHTALYWYRQSLGQGLEFLIYFQGNSAPDKSGLPSDRFSAERTGGSVSTLTIQRTQQEDSAVYLCASSSDRSSGNTIYFGEGSWLTVV.

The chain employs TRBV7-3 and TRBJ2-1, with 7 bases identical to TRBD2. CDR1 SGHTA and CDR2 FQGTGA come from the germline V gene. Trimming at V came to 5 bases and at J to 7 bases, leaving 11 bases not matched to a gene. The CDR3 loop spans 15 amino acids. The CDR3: CASSPAGEGKNEQFF. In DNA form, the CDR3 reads TGTGCCAGCAGCCCGGCGGGGGAGGGAAAGAATGAGCAGTTCTTC.

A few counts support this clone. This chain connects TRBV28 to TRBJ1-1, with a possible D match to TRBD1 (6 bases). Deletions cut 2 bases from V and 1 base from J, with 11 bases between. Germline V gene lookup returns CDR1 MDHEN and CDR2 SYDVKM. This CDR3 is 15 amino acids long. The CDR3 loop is CASSLARTENTEAFF. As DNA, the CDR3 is TGTGCCAGCAGTTTAGCAAGGACAGAGAACACTGAAGCTTTCTTT.

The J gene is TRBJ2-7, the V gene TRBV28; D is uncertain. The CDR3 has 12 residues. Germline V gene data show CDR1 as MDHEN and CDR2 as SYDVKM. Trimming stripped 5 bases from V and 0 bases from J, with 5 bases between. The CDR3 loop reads CASSPYSYEQYF. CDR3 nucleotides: TGTGCCAGCAGTCCTTACTCCTACGAGCAGTACTTC.

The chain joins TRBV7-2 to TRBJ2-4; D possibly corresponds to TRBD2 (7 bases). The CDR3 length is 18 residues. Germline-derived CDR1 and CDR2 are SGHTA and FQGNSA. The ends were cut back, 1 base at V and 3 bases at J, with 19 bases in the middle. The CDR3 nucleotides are TGTGCCAGCAGCTTAGTTCGGGGGGCCCGCGGGGGCAAAAACATTCAGTACTTC. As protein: CASSLVRGARGGKNIQYF.

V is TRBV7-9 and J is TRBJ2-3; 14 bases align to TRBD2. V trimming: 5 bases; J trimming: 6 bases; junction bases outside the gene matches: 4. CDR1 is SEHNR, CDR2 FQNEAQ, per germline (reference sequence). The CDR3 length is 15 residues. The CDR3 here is CASSPGLAGVDTQYF. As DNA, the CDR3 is TGTGCCAGCAGCCCGGGACTAGCGGGAGTCGATACGCAGTATTTT.

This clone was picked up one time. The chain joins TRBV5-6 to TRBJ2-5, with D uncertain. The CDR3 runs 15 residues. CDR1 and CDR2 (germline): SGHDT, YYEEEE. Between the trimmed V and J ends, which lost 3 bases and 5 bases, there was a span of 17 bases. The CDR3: CASSSTSRPGETQYF. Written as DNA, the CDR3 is TGTGCCAGCAGCTCCACGAGTCGACCTGGGGAGACCCAGTACTTC.

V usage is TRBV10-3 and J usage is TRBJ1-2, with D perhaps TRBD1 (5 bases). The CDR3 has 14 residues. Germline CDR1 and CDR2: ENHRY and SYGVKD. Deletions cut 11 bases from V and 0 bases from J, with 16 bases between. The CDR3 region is CAAKPGTSNYGYTF. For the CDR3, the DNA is TGTGCCGCCAAGCCAGGGACCTCTAACTATGGCTACACCTTC.

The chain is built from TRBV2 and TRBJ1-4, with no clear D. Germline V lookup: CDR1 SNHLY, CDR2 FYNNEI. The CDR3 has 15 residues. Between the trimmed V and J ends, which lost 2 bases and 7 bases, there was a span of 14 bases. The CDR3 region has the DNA TGTGCCAGCAGTGAAACCGGGGTTCACACTGAAAAACTGTTTTTT. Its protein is CASSETGVHTEKLFF. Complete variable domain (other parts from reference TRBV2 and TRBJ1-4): EPEVTQTPSHQVTQMGQEVILRCVPISNHLYFYWYRQILGQKVEFLVSFYNNEISEKSEIFDDQFSVERPDGSNFTLKIRSTKLEDSAMYFCASSETGVHTEKLFFGSGTQLSVL.

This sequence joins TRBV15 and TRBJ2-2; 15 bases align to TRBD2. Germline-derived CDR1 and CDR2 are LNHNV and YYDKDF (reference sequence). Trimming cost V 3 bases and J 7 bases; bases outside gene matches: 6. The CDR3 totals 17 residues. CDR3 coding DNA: TGTGCCACCAGCAGGGGACTAGCGGGAGGTGGGGACGGGGAGCTGTTTTTT. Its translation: CATSRGLAGGGDGELFF.

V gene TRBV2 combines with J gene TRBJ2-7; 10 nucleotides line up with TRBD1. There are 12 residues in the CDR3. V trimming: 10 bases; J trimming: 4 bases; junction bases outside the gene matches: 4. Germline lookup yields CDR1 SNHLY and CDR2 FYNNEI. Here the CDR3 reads CATRQGAYEQYF. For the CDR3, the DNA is TGTGCCACCCGACAGGGGGCTTACGAGCAGTACTTC.

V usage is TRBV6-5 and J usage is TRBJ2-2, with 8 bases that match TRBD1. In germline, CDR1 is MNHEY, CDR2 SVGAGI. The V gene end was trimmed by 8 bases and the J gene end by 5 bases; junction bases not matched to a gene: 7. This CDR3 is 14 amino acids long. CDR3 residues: CASDITGGTGELFF. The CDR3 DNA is TGTGCCAGCGACATCACAGGGGGGACCGGGGAGCTGTTTTTT.

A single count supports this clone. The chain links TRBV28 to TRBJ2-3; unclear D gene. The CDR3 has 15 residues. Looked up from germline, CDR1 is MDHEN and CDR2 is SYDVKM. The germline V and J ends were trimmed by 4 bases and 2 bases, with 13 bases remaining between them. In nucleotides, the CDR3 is TGTGCCAGCAGTTCGGCCTCCCGCTTCACAGATACGCAGTATTTT. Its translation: CASSSASRFTDTQYF.

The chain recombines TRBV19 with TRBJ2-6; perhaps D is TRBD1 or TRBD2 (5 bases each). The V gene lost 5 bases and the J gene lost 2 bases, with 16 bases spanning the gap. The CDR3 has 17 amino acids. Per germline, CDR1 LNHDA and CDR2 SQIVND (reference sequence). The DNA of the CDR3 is TGTGCCAGTAGTCCTGGGCCAGGGACGACTGGGGCCAACGTCCTGACTTTC. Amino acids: CASSPGPGTTGANVLTF.

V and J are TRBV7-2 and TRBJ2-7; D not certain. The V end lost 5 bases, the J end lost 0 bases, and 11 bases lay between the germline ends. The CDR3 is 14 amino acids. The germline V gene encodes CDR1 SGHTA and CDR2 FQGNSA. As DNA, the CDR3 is TGTGCCAGCAGCCTCCATCCCAGCTCCTACGAGCAGTACTTC. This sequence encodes CASSLHPSSYEQYF.

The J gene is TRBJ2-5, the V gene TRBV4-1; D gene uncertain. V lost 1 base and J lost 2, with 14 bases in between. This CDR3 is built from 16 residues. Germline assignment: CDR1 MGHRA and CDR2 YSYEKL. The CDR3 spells CASSQGGLRPQETQYF. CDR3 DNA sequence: TGCGCCAGCAGCCAAGGAGGCTTGCGACCTCAAGAGACCCAGTACTTC.

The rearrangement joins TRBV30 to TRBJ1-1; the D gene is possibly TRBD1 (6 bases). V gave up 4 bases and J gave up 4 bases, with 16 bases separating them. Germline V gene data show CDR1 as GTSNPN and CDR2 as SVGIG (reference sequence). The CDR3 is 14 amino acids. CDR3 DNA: TGTGCCTGGACCTGGGGGGGGCTAGGCACTGAAGCTTTCTTT. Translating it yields CAWTWGGLGTEAFF.

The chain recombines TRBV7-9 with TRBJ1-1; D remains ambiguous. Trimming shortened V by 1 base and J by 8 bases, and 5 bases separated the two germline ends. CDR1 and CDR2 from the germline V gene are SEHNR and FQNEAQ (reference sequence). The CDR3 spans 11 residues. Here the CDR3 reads CASSLGREAFF. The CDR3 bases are TGTGCCAGCAGCTTAGGGAGGGAAGCTTTCTTT.

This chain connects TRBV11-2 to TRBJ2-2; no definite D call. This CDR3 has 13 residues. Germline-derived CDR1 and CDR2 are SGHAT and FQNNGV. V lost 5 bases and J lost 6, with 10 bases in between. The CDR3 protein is CASSLTSAGELFF. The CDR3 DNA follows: TGTGCCAGCAGCCTGACCAGCGCCGGGGAGCTGTTTTTT.

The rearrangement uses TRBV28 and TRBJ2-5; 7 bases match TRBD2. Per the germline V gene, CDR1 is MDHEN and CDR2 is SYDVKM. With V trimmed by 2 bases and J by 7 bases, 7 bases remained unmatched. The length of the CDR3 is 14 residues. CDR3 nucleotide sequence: TGTGCCAGCAGTTTACTGACTAGCAGAGGGACCCAGTACTTC. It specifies CASSLLTSRGTQYF.

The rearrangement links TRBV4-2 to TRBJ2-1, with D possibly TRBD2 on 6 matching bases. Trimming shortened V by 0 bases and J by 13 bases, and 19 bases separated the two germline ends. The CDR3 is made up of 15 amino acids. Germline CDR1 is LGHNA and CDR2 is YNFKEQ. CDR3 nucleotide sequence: TGTGCCAGCAGCCAAGATCCAGGCCCTACTAGCTCTCAGTTCTTC. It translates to CASSQDPGPTSSQFF.